These 25 T cell receptor beta chains were sequenced from one sample in a study of blood T cells in healthy people across ages. Alongside a J-beta primer mix, a sample-barcoded 5' primer served in a second PCR lasting roughly 7 to 11 cycles. TCRdb reprocessed the 5' RACE reads via MiXCR and lists one record per CDR3 protein. The sample holds about 1.5 million distinct CDR3 sequences, roughly 43% seen once. Material for sequencing was blood. The receptors were sampled from a woman aged 18-30 years in good health.

The V gene is TRBV7-2, the J gene TRBJ2-3; 7 bases are a match to TRBD2. CDR3 length: 16 residues. Trimming cost V 1 base and J 0 bases; bases outside gene matches: 4. Germline V lookup: CDR1 SGHTA, CDR2 FQGNSA. This chain's CDR3 is CASSLDSGASTDTQYF. The DNA of the CDR3 is TGTGCCAGCAGCTTAGACAGCGGGGCTAGCACAGATACGCAGTATTTT.

This clonotype was seen ten or more times. The chain is built from TRBV4-3 and TRBJ2-1, with D possibly being TRBD2 (5 bases). CDR3 length: 14 amino acids. CDR1 is LGHNA and CDR2 is YSLEER in the germline V gene. The V gene lost 0 bases and the J gene lost 3 bases, with 6 bases spanning the gap. CDR3: CASSQDRDYNEQFF. Written as DNA, the CDR3 is TGCGCCAGCAGCCAAGATCGGGACTACAATGAGCAGTTCTTC.

Only a few counts were recorded for this clonotype. The chain links TRBV20-1 to TRBJ1-2, with D perhaps TRBD1 (5 bases). Per germline, CDR1 DFQATT and CDR2 SNEGSKA (reference sequence). The CDR3 totals 14 residues. V lost 2 bases and J lost 1, with 11 bases in between. The CDR3 loop reads CSARTQGRNYGYTF. CDR3 nucleotide sequence: TGCAGTGCTAGAACGCAGGGCCGTAACTATGGCTACACCTTC.

The genes are TRBV12-3 or TRBV12-4 and TRBJ2-6; 10 bases are shared with TRBD2. V lost 6 bases, J lost 0 bases, and 8 bases stayed unmatched. This CDR3 has 18 residues. CDR3 amino acids: CASSVSGGLSSGANVLTF. DNA of the CDR3: TGTGCCAGCAGCGTTAGCGGGGGGCTGAGCTCTGGGGCCAACGTCCTGACTTTC.

The chain combines TRBV28 with TRBJ1-2; 8 bases match TRBD1. The CDR3 loop spans 17 amino acids. Germline V gives CDR1 MDHEN, CDR2 SYDVKM. The trim removed 5 bases at V and 0 bases at J, leaving 11 bases unmatched. CDR3 nucleotide sequence: TGTGCCAGCAGTCCAAGGGGCAGGGGGCATTCTAACTATGGCTACACCTTC. Encoded protein: CASSPRGRGHSNYGYTF.

This clonotype was detected only a few times. The genes are TRBV10-3 and TRBJ2-1, with TRBD1 matching over 8 bases. This CDR3 has 14 residues. The trim removed 3 bases at V and 6 bases at J, leaving 4 bases unmatched. The germline CDR1 and CDR2 sequences are ENHRY and SYGVKD. The CDR3 nucleotides read TGTGCCATCAGTGACCAGGGGGCGCCCAATGAGCAGTTCTTC. Its translation is CAISDQGAPNEQFF.

The chain combines TRBV24-1 with TRBJ1-1; perhaps TRBD1 as D (5 bases). Germline V CDR1 and CDR2: KGHDR, SFDVKD. The CDR3 length is 12 residues. V was clipped by 1 base and J by 9 bases, with 8 bases between them. The CDR3 region is CATSDFWGQAFF. The CDR3 DNA reads TGTGCCACCAGTGATTTTTGGGGACAAGCTTTCTTT.

This chain joins TRBV10-3 and TRBJ2-1, with 7 bases matching TRBD2. CDR1 and CDR2 (germline): ENHRY, SYGVKD. CDR3 length: 15 amino acids. With 6 bases clipped from V and 10 bases from J, the junction kept 15 bases outside the gene matches. CDR3 nucleotide sequence: TGTGCCATCAGGGATAGCGGGTTCTCCTTCTACGAGCAGTTCTTC. It translates to CAIRDSGFSFYEQFF.

This sequence joins TRBV6-2 or TRBV6-3 and TRBJ1-2; D perhaps matches TRBD1 (6 bases). The CDR3 contains 15 residues. Germline-derived CDR1 and CDR2 are MNHEY and SVGEGT. V lost 0 bases to trimming and J lost 4 bases, with 12 bases between them. The CDR3 nucleotides read TGTGCCAGCAGTTACTCCCAGGGGCTGAGCTATGGCTACACCTTC. Its translation is CASSYSQGLSYGYTF.

This chain uses TRBV7-2 with TRBJ2-7; 7 positions agree with TRBD1. The CDR3 consists of 12 residues. The V gene end was trimmed by 3 bases and the J gene end by 12 bases; junction bases not matched to a gene: 8. In germline, CDR1 is SGHTA, CDR2 FQGNSA. The CDR3 sequence: CASSLRQGLWYF. CDR3 DNA: TGTGCCAGCAGCTTGAGACAGGGCCTATGGTACTTC.

The gene calls are TRBV24-1 and TRBJ1-1; 7 bases agree with TRBD1. Germline V gene data show CDR1 as KGHDR and CDR2 as SFDVKD. The CDR3 consists of 13 residues. V was clipped by 6 bases and J by 5 bases; unmatched bases: 5. The CDR3, as DNA: TGTGCCACCAGTCAGGGGGTGTATACTGAAGCTTTCTTT. It is translated as CATSQGVYTEAFF.

Worth noting for this clonotype: The junction and the germline gene differ at one end; a read error may be behind it. The chain links TRBV6-2 or TRBV6-3 to TRBJ2-5, with TRBD2 as a possible D gene (5 bases). The germline CDR1 and CDR2 sequences are MNHEY and SVGEGT. This CDR3 region has 15 residues. The CDR3 region is CVSSRGAAEQETQYF. In nucleotides, the CDR3 is TGTGTCAGCAGTCGCGGCGCAGCGGAGCAAGAGACCCAGTACTTC.

As regards this clonotype: This may come from a read error, since a much larger clone is one base off. The rearrangement links TRBV4-1 to TRBJ2-3; D uncertain. The CDR3 totals 15 residues. Germline V gene lookup returns CDR1 MGHRA and CDR2 YSYEKL. Trimming took 3 bases from V and 5 from J, leaving 15 bases between them. This CDR3 is CASSQAESVGDTQYF. The CDR3 coding sequence is TGCGCCAGCAGCCAGGCCGAGAGTGTGGGAGATACGCAGTATTTT.

The chain links TRBV4-3 to TRBJ2-7; D unclear. Germline CDR1 reads LGHNA; CDR2 reads YSLEER. The CDR3 runs to 16 residues. With 4 bases removed from V and 2 bases from J, the gap between germline ends came to 18 bases. CDR3 coding DNA: TGCGCCAGCAGCCCCCGAGTCGCCGTAAACCCCTACGAGCAGTACTTC. This sequence encodes CASSPRVAVNPYEQYF.

The DNA of the CDR3 is TGTGCCAGCAGTACGATACAGGGGTCCTACAATGAGCAGTTCTTC. Its protein is CASSTIQGSYNEQFF. The V and J genes are TRBV6-6 and TRBJ2-1, with 7 bases lining up with TRBD1. The V gene's germline CDR1 is MNHNY and CDR2 SVGAGI (reference sequence). The CDR3 totals 15 residues. Trimming cost V 5 bases and J 1 base; bases outside gene matches: 5.

CDR3 sequence: CASSLFYNSYEQYF. The CDR3 DNA reads TGTGCCAGCAGTTTATTCTACAACTCCTACGAGCAGTACTTC. The chain uses TRBV28 and TRBJ2-4; no clear D gene. The J call may be wrong; the DNA end is better matched by TRBJ2-7. CDR3 length: 14 amino acids. The germline V gene has CDR1 MDHEN and CDR2 SYDVKM.

V usage is TRBV21-1 and J usage is TRBJ1-2; TRBD1, the table's D call, lacks a check against the DNA. TRBV21-1 is marked as a pseudogene. This CDR3 is built from 12 residues. The CDR3 reads CASPRVRSGYTF. The CDR3, as DNA: TGTGCCAGTCCCAGGGTTCGATCCGGCTACACCTTC.

There are a few counts of this clonotype. V is TRBV7-9 and J is TRBJ2-7; no reliable D call. CDR3 length: 14 residues. Germline CDR1 reads SEHNR; CDR2 reads FQNEAQ (reference sequence). V lost 5 bases and J 1 base, leaving 12 bases between the germline ends. CDR3 DNA: TGTGCCAGCAGCACCGGACGAGCATCCTACGAGCAGTACTTC. Translated, it gives CASSTGRASYEQYF.

The V gene is TRBV6-7, the J gene TRBJ2-7; 7 bases agree with TRBD1. TRBV6-7 is known as an ORF, though its function is uncertain. This CDR3 spans 14 amino acids. V was pared by 10 bases and J by 0 bases, with 9 bases of the junction left unmatched. CDR3 nucleotides: TGTGCCAATACGTCCCGGGACAGCTCCTACGAGCAGTACTTC. Translated, it gives CANTSRDSSYEQYF.

This clonotype was seen only once. The genes are TRBV4-3 and TRBJ2-1; 9 bases align to TRBD2. Germline V gene data show CDR1 as LGHNA and CDR2 as YSLEER. V lost 1 base and J lost 9; bases outside the gene matches: 7. CDR3 length: 15 residues. CDR3 in DNA: TGCGCCAGCAGCCAAGCGGCGGGAGGGCCGATTGAGCAGTTCTTC. This encodes CASSQAAGGPIEQFF.

The rearrangement joins TRBV27 to TRBJ2-1, with 9 bases fitting TRBD2. V gave up 8 bases and J gave up 4 bases; unmatched junction bases: 6. The CDR3 consists of 14 residues. Per the germline V gene, CDR1 is MNHEY and CDR2 is SMNVEV (reference sequence). CDR3 sequence: CASWFSGSYNEQFF. The CDR3 DNA follows: TGTGCCAGCTGGTTTAGCGGGAGTTACAATGAGCAGTTCTTC.

This chain joins TRBV4-3 and TRBJ2-1; D call uncertain. The V gene lost 0 bases and the J gene lost 1 base, with 16 bases spanning the gap. The CDR3 length is 18 residues. CDR1 and CDR2 (germline): LGHNA, YSLEER. Here the CDR3 reads CASSQDSPGHISYNEQFF. As DNA, the CDR3 is TGCGCCAGCAGCCAAGATAGCCCCGGCCACATATCCTACAATGAGCAGTTCTTC.

In this sample, this clonotype turned up a few times. The rearrangement links TRBV28 to TRBJ2-1, with TRBD1 identical over 9 bases. This CDR3 spans 15 amino acids. V lost 5 bases and J lost 4; bases outside the gene matches: 6. Germline V gives CDR1 MDHEN, CDR2 SYDVKM. CDR3 region: CASSPSGTGYNEQFF. The CDR3 DNA follows: TGTGCCAGCAGTCCCTCCGGGACAGGGTACAATGAGCAGTTCTTC. The full variable domain, with the rest looked up from reference TRBV28 and TRBJ2-1, is DVKVTQSSRYLVKRTGEKVFLECVQDMDHENMFWYRQDPGLGLRLIYFSYDVKMKEKGDIPEGYSVSREKKERFSLILESASTNQTSMYLCASSPSGTGYNEQFFGPGTRLTVL.

The chain joins TRBV9 to TRBJ1-2, with D maybe TRBD1 (5 bases). Between the trimmed V and J ends, which lost 0 bases and 1 base, there was a span of 13 bases. Per germline, CDR1 SGDLS and CDR2 YYNGEE. The length of the CDR3 is 16 residues. CDR3 in DNA: TGTGCCAGCAGCGTAGGGGGGACTGCCGTTAACTATGGCTACACCTTC. This sequence encodes CASSVGGTAVNYGYTF.

The chain links TRBV24-1 to TRBJ2-1; D remains ambiguous. The CDR3 consists of 13 residues. The germline gives CDR1 KGHDR, CDR2 SFDVKD. Trimming stripped 5 bases from V and 6 bases from J, with 10 bases between. CDR3 coding DNA: TGTGCCACCAGTGGTCCGGGCGGCAATGAGCAGTTCTTC. Its translation is CATSGPGGNEQFF.